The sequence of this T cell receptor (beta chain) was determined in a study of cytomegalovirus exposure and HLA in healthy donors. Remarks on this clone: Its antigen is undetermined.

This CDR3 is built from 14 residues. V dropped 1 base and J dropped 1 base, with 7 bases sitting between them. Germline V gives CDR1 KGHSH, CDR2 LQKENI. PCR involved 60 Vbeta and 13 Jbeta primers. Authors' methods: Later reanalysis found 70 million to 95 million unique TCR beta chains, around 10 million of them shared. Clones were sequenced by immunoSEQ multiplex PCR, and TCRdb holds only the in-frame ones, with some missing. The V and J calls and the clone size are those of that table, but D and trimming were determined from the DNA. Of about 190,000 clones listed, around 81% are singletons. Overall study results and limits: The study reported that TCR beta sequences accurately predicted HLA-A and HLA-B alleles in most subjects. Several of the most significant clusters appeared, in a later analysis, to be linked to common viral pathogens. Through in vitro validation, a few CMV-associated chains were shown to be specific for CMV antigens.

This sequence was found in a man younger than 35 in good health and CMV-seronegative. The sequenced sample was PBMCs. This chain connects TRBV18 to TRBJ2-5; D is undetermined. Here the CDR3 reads CASSPRGGQETQYF. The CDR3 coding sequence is TGTGCCAGCTCACCACGAGGCGGCCAAGAGACCCAGTACTTC.